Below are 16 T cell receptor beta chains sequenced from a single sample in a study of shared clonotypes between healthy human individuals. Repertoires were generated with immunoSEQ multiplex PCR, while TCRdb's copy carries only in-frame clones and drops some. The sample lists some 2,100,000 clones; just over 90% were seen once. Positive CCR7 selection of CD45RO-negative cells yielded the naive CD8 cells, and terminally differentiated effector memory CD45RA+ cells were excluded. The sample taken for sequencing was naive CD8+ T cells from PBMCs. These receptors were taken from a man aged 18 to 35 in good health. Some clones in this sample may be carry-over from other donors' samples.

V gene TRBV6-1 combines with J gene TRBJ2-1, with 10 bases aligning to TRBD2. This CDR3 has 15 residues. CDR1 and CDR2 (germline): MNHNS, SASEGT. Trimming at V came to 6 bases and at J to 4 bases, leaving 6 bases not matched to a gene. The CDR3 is CASRRGLAAYNEQFF. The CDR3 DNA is TGTGCCAGCAGGAGAGGACTAGCGGCATACAATGAGCAGTTCTTC.

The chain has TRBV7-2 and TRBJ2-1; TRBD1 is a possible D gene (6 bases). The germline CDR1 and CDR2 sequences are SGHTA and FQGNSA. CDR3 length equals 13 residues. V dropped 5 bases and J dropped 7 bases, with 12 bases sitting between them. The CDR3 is CASSPGVRNEQFF. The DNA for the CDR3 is TGTGCCAGCAGCCCAGGGGTGAGGAATGAGCAGTTCTTC. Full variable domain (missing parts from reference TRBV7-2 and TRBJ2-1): GAGVSQSPSNKVTEKGKDVELRCDPISGHTALYWYRQSLGQGLEFLIYFQGNSAPDKSGLPSDRFSAERTGGSVSTLTIQRTQQEDSAVYLCASSPGVRNEQFFGPGTRLTVL.

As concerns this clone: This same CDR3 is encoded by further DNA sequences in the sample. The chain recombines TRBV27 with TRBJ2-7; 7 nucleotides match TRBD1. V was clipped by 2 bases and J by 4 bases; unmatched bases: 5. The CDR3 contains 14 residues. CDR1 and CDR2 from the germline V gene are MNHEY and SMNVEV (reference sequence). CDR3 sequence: CASSLRTGFYEQYF. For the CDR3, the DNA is TGTGCCAGCAGTTTACGGACAGGCTTTTACGAGCAGTACTTC.

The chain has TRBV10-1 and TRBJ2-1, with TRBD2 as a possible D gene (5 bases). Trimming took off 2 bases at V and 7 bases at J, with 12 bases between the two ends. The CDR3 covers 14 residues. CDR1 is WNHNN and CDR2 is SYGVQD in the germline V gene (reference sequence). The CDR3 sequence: CASSEDTPGNEQFF. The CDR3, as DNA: TGCGCCAGCAGTGAGGACACCCCGGGGAATGAGCAGTTCTTC.

CDR3 amino acids: CASSWGTPNLKETQYF. The CDR3 DNA reads as TGTGCCAGCAGCTGGGGGACGCCAAACCTCAAAGAGACCCAGTACTTC. The chain uses TRBV11-2 and TRBJ2-5; D may correspond to TRBD1 or TRBD2 (5 bases each). Per germline, CDR1 SGHAT and CDR2 FQNNGV. CDR3 length: 16 amino acids. Trimming shortened V by 4 bases and J by 3 bases, and 18 bases separated the two germline ends.

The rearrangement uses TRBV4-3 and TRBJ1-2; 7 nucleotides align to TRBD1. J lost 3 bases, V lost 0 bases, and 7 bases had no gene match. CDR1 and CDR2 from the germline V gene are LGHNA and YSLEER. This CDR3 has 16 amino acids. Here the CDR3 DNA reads TGCGCCAGCAGCCAAGACGAGGGAGGGGGCTACTATGGCTACACCTTC. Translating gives CASSQDEGGGYYGYTF.

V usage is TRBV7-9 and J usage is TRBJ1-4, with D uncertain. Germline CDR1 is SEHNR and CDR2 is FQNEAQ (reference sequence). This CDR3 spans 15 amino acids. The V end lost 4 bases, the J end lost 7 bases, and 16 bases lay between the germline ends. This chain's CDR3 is CASSSPSWEGEKLFF. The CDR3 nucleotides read TGTGCCAGCAGCTCCCCCTCCTGGGAAGGTGAAAAACTGTTTTTT.

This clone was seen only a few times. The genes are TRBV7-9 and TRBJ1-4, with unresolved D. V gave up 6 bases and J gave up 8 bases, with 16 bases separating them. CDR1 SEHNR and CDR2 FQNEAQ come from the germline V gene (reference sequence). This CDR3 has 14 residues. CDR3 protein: CASRPPNGWEKLFF. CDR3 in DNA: TGTGCCAGCAGGCCCCCCAATGGGTGGGAAAAACTGTTTTTT. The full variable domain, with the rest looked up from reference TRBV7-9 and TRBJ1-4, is DTGVSQNPRHKITKRGQNVTFRCDPISEHNRLYWYRQTLGQGPEFLTYFQNEAQLEKSRLLSDRFSAERPKGSFSTLEIQRTEQGDSAMYLCASRPPNGWEKLFFGSGTQLSVL.

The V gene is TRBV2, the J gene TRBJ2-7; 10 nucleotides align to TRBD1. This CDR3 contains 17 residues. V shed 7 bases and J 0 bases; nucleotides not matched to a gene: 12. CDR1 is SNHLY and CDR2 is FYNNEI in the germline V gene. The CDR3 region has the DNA TGTGCCAGCACCGATGGGCAGGGGACAGGGGTCTCCTACGAGCAGTACTTC. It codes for CASTDGQGTGVSYEQYF.

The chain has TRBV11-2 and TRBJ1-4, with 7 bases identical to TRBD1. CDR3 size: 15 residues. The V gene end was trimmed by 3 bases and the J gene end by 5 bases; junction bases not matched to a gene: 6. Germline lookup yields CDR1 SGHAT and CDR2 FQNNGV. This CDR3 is CASSFQTGPNEKLFF. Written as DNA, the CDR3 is TGTGCCAGCAGCTTCCAGACAGGGCCCAATGAAAAACTGTTTTTT.

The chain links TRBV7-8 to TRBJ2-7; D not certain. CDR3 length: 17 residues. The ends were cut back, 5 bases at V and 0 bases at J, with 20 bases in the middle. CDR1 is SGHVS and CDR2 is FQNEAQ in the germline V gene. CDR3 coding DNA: TGTGCCAGCAGCCTTCCCGCGTGGGCGGAGATCTCCTACGAGCAGTACTTC. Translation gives CASSLPAWAEISYEQYF.

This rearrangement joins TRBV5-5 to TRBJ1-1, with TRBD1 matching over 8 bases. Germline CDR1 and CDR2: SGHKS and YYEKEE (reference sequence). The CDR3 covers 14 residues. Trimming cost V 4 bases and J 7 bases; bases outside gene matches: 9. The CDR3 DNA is TGTGCCAGCAGCCCCCCAACAGGGGGGATTGAAGCTTTCTTT. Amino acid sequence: CASSPPTGGIEAFF.

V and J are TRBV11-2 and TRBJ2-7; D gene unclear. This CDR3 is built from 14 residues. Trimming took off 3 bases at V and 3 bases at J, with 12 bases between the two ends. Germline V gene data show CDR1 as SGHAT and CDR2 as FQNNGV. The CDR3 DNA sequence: TGTGCCAGCAGCTTTGGGTTGGTATTCTACGAGCAGTACTTC. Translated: CASSFGLVFYEQYF.

CDR3 region: CASSLFLAGWDEQFF. In DNA form, the CDR3 reads TGTGCCAGCAGCTTGTTCCTAGCGGGGTGGGATGAGCAGTTCTTC. The rearrangement uses TRBV5-8 and TRBJ2-1; 9 positions match TRBD2. This CDR3 spans 15 amino acids. J was trimmed by 8 bases and V by 1 base; bases with no gene match: 7. CDR1 SGHTS and CDR2 YDEGEE come from the germline V gene.

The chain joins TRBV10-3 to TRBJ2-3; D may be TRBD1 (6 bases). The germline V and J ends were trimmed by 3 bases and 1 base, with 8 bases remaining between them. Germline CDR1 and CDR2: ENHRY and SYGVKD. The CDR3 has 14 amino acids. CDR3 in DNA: TGTGCCATCAGTGAATCAGGGGGCACAGATACGCAGTATTTT. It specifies CAISESGGTDTQYF.

The CDR3 coding sequence is TGTGCCAGCAGCCCGGAGTGGGTTGGGGAATCCTACGAGCAGTACTTC. This translates into CASSPEWVGESYEQYF. This rearrangement joins TRBV11-2 to TRBJ2-7; D is unresolved. The germline V and J ends were trimmed by 5 bases and 1 base, with 18 bases remaining between them. The germline V gene has CDR1 SGHAT and CDR2 FQNNGV. The CDR3 length is 16 residues.